This TCR beta chain was captured in a study of blood T cell repertoires in COVID-19. Method: immunoSEQ multiplex PCR; TCRdb's copy keeps in-frame clones and lacks some. Of 150,000 to 200,000 clones listed, roughly 87% are singletons. With 0 bases removed from V and 7 bases from J, the gap between germline ends came to 19 bases. Germline CDR1 and CDR2: SGDLS and YYNGEE. CDR3 length equals 16 residues. The sample consisted of PBMCs or T cells enriched from blood (not recorded which). The sequence came from a man between 50 and 59 years old who had recovered from COVID-19. The chain carries TRBV9 and TRBJ1-2, with TRBD1 as a possible D gene (5 bases). CDR3: CASSVVAGSIWGGYTF. The DNA for the CDR3 is TGTGCCAGCAGCGTAGTGGCAGGGTCTATATGGGGTGGCTACACCTTC.